This T cell receptor (beta chain) originates from a study of T cell repertoires in cytomegalovirus infection. Looking at the study overall: In public TCR beta signatures, there were indications of both CMV infection and matching HLA type.

Study-level findings and limits: Ex vivo, HLA-C-restricted CMV-specific TCR beta clonotypes prevailed over the rest of the response.

Regarding this clonotype: Its antigen is undetermined.

MiXCR was run by TCRdb on the reads, yielding one entry per CDR3 protein. The sample has about 500,000 distinct CDR3 sequences, 30% to 40% seen once. The sequences come from cultured PBMCs, collected from culture after CMV antigen stimulation. This clonotype originated in a human donor in good health (CMV status not recorded). Some clones in this sample may be carry-over from other donors' samples.

Here the CDR3 DNA reads TGTGCCAGTAGTATTCCGGACCGCTCCTACGAGCAGTACGTC. Translation: CASSIPDRSYEQYV. The rearrangement links TRBV19 to TRBJ2-7, with unresolved D. V lost 3 bases and J 0 bases, leaving 9 bases between the germline ends. Per germline, CDR1 LNHDA and CDR2 SQIVND (reference sequence). The CDR3 runs to 14 residues.